Only a few counts were recorded for the clone carrying this T cell receptor beta chain. The antigen is not known. This specimen comes from a study of blood T cells in healthy people across ages. Study outcomes and limitations: Unsorted PBMCs prevented conclusive naive versus antigen-experienced comparison. Older individuals had lower TCR beta diversity per million T cells (the decline was roughly linear).

Primers used in a second PCR of roughly 6 to 11 cycles were a sample-barcoded 5' primer and a J-beta primer mix. Each CDR3 protein gets one entry after TCRdb re-called the 5' RACE reads with MiXCR. The table lists about 1.6 million distinct CDR3 sequences, 34% of them singletons. This CDR3 is built from 15 residues. Germline V gene sequence: CDR1 DFQATT, CDR2 SNEGSKA (reference sequence). J lost 7 bases, V lost 0 bases, and 9 bases had no gene match. Each donor's blood draw was roughly 9.5 milliliters of peripheral blood. The TCR comes from a woman aged 30 to 39 in good health. The chain employs TRBV20-1 and TRBJ2-1; 7 bases line up with TRBD2. Sequenced sample: blood. This CDR3 is CSARDVLAARNEQFF. The CDR3 nucleotides read TGCAGTGCTAGAGATGTTCTAGCGGCGCGTAATGAGCAGTTCTTC.